This T cell receptor beta chain is from a study of blood T cell repertoires in COVID-19. Study in general: There were acute and convalescent COVID-19 samples, and they came from the United States, Italy and Spain. T cells, B-cell-depleted T cells, or PBMCs provided the cDNA or gDNA that served as material.

Only in-frame clones appear in the TCRdb table, and some are missing; sequencing was by immunoSEQ multiplex PCR. The sample includes roughly 70,000 clones, nearly 90% of them seen just once. V gave up 5 bases and J gave up 4 bases; unmatched junction bases: 8. Germline CDR1 reads MNHEY; CDR2 reads SVGAGI. The CDR3 consists of 15 residues. This receptor was obtained from a woman in her 50s with active COVID-19. The rearrangement uses TRBV6-5 and TRBJ2-1; 7 bases map to TRBD1. Source material: peripheral blood. The CDR3 sequence: CASSNPGQLYNEQFF. As DNA, the CDR3 is TGTGCCAGCAGTAATCCGGGACAGCTATACAATGAGCAGTTCTTC.